The next 18 T cell receptor beta chains were all read from a single sample in a study of blood T cell repertoires in COVID-19. The repertoire was sequenced with immunoSEQ multiplex PCR; TCRdb's copy has only in-frame clones and lacks some. The sample holds about 360,000 clones, around 86% seen once. Input material: peripheral blood. Every receptor here comes from a human donor in a cohort sampled during active COVID-19.

This chain uses TRBV20-1 with TRBJ1-1; 7 bases map to TRBD1. Germline V CDR1 and CDR2: DFQATT, SNEGSKA (reference sequence). The trim removed 3 bases at V and 4 bases at J, leaving 8 bases unmatched. CDR3 length: 14 residues. CDR3 residues: CSASGRGVGTEAFF. The DNA for the CDR3 is TGCAGTGCTAGTGGCAGGGGGGTCGGCACTGAAGCTTTCTTT.

This clone has more than one count but fewer than ten. The chain joins TRBV18 to TRBJ1-1, with TRBD1 matching over 7 bases. Germline V gives CDR1 KGHSH, CDR2 LQKENI. J was trimmed by 0 bases and V by 4 bases; bases with no gene match: 8. The CDR3 spans 16 residues. In nucleotides, the CDR3 is TGTGCCAGCTCACTCGATCGACAGGGACTGAACACTGAAGCTTTCTTT. It specifies CASSLDRQGLNTEAFF. Full variable domain (missing parts from reference TRBV18 and TRBJ1-1): NAGVMQNPRHLVRRRGQEARLRCSPMKGHSHVYWYRQLPEEGLKFMVYLQKENIIDESGMPKERFSAEFPKEGPSILRIQQVVRGDSAAYFCASSLDRQGLNTEAFFGQGTRLTVV.

The rearrangement links TRBV28 to TRBJ2-7; TRBD2 matches at 8 bases. CDR1 and CDR2 (germline): MDHEN, SYDVKM. The CDR3 loop spans 13 amino acids. V shed 10 bases, J shed 6 bases, and the junction held 11 bases outside the gene matches. DNA for the CDR3: TGTGCCACCCTAACTAGCGGACGCTCCGAGCAGTACTTC. This translates into CATLTSGRSEQYF.

V usage is TRBV19 and J usage is TRBJ1-1, with D perhaps TRBD1 (5 bases). CDR1 LNHDA and CDR2 SQIVND come from the germline V gene (reference sequence). CDR3 length: 14 residues. V lost 9 bases to trimming and J lost 3 bases, with 17 bases between them. The CDR3 is CASDLGGSDTEAFF. The DNA for the CDR3 is TGTGCCAGCGATCTCGGGGGGTCGGACACTGAAGCTTTCTTT.

The rearrangement links TRBV28 to TRBJ2-3, with D possibly TRBD2 on 6 matching bases. The CDR3 is 16 residues long. CDR1 is MDHEN, CDR2 SYDVKM, per germline. The V gene lost 6 bases and the J gene lost 1 base, with 17 bases spanning the gap. The CDR3 here is CASSYTGGLGTDTQYF. CDR3 sequence (DNA): TGTGCCAGCAGCTATACCGGGGGTTTAGGCACAGATACGCAGTATTTT.

This rearrangement joins TRBV6-1 to TRBJ1-6, with a weak D call TRBD1 (6 bases). CDR3 length: 17 amino acids. Between the trimmed V and J ends, which lost 3 bases and 5 bases, there was a span of 17 bases. Germline CDR1 MNHNS, CDR2 SASEGT. Written as DNA, the CDR3 is TGTGCCAGCAGTGATCCCCTCGGGAGGGGGGATAATTCACCCCTCCACTTT. The encoded protein is CASSDPLGRGDNSPLHF.

The V and J genes are TRBV30 and TRBJ2-1; maybe TRBD2 (5 bases). V was pared by 4 bases and J by 2 bases, with 12 bases between. The CDR3 consists of 14 residues. Germline lookup yields CDR1 GTSNPN and CDR2 SVGIG (reference sequence). The CDR3 region is CAWKSGYTYNEQFF. Here the CDR3 DNA reads TGTGCCTGGAAGTCGGGGTACACCTACAATGAGCAGTTCTTC.

The chain is built from TRBV19 and TRBJ2-4, with a possible D match to TRBD1 (6 bases). V was shortened by 5 bases and J by 7 bases, with 15 bases between the two germline ends. Germline loops: CDR1 LNHDA, CDR2 SQIVND (reference sequence). The CDR3 length is 14 residues. CDR3 DNA sequence: TGTGCCAGTAGTTCCAAAAACAGGGATAACATTCAGTACTTC. This codes for CASSSKNRDNIQYF.

The rearrangement joins TRBV7-9 to TRBJ1-1; maybe TRBD1 (6 bases). Per the germline V gene, CDR1 is SEHNR and CDR2 is FQNEAQ (reference sequence). This CDR3 has 17 amino acids. Trimming left V 2 bases short and J 4 bases short, with 20 bases between. In DNA form, the CDR3 reads TGTGCCAGCAGCTTATCCTTCACAGGGTTGGGGAGCACTGAAGCTTTCTTT. The encoded protein is CASSLSFTGLGSTEAFF.

In this sample, this clone turned up once. The rearrangement links TRBV19 to TRBJ2-1; D might be TRBD1 (5 bases). Looked up from germline, CDR1 is LNHDA and CDR2 is SQIVND (reference sequence). The CDR3 has 14 amino acids. V lost 3 bases, J lost 8 bases, and 14 bases lay in between. The DNA of the CDR3 is TGTGCCAGTAGTATTGAGCCAGGGATTTATGAGCAGTTCTTC. Protein: CASSIEPGIYEQFF.

This chain joins TRBV19 and TRBJ1-1, with a weak D call TRBD1 (6 bases). Trimming shortened V by 3 bases and J by 2 bases, and 10 bases separated the two germline ends. The CDR3 has 14 amino acids. The germline CDR1 and CDR2 sequences are LNHDA and SQIVND (reference sequence). The CDR3 sequence is CASSITGPNTEAFF. The CDR3 nucleotides are TGTGCCAGTAGTATTACAGGGCCCAACACTGAAGCTTTCTTT. The variable domain in full, with the rest retrieved from reference TRBV19 and TRBJ1-1, is DGGITQSPKYLFRKEGQNVTLSCEQNLNHDAMYWYRQDPGQGLRLIYYSQIVNDFQKGDIAEGYSVSREKKESFPLTVTSAQKNPTAFYLCASSITGPNTEAFFGQGTRLTVV.

The rearrangement uses TRBV4-1 and TRBJ2-1; D is ambiguous. This CDR3 comprises 13 residues. Germline-derived CDR1 and CDR2 are MGHRA and YSYEKL. V was cut by 1 base and J by 3 bases, with 4 bases left in between. For the CDR3, the DNA is TGCGCCAGCAGCCAAGCCAACTACAATGAGCAGTTCTTC. This sequence encodes CASSQANYNEQFF.

The V call is TRBV3-1 (or the pseudogene TRBV3-2), the J call TRBJ1-3, with D possibly being TRBD1 (6 bases). The CDR3 covers 14 residues. V was trimmed by 8 bases and J by 0 bases, leaving 11 bases between them. The germline CDR1 and CDR2 sequences are LGHDT and YNNKEL (reference sequence). DNA for the CDR3: TGTGCCAGCGGGGGCCATAGCTCTGGAAACACCATATATTTT. Translation gives CASGGHSSGNTIYF.

This chain uses TRBV9 with TRBJ1-2, with TRBD1 matching 9 bases. V gave up 4 bases and J gave up 8 bases; unmatched junction bases: 12. The CDR3 spans 15 residues. The germline V gene encodes CDR1 SGDLS and CDR2 YYNGEE. This CDR3 is CASSPPGQGLLGYTF. DNA for the CDR3: TGTGCCAGCAGCCCACCGGGACAGGGACTCTTGGGCTACACCTTC.

The chain is built from TRBV5-5 and TRBJ2-7; D is ambiguous. Germline CDR1 and CDR2: SGHKS and YYEKEE (reference sequence). V was pared by 3 bases and J by 0 bases, with 10 bases between. The CDR3 extends over 14 amino acids. The DNA for the CDR3 is TGTGCCAGCAGCTATTCAGAATACTCCTACGAGCAGTACTTC. Translation gives CASSYSEYSYEQYF.

This chain uses TRBV28 with TRBJ1-2, with D possibly TRBD1 on 5 matching bases. V shed 6 bases and J shed 8 bases, with 13 bases lying between them. The CDR3 has 12 amino acids. CDR1 MDHEN and CDR2 SYDVKM come from the germline V gene. CDR3 in amino acids: CASSLRGNGYTF. The CDR3 bases are TGTGCCAGCAGCCTCCGGGGGAACGGCTACACCTTC.

V and J are TRBV18 and TRBJ2-7; TRBD2 aligns across 9 bases. CDR1 and CDR2 from the germline V gene are KGHSH and LQKENI. J gave up 4 bases and V 6 bases, and 7 bases lay outside the gene matches. CDR3 size: 14 residues. As DNA, the CDR3 is TGTGCCAGCTCCCAGGCGGGGGGGGATTACGAGCAGTACTTC. It yields the protein CASSQAGGDYEQYF.

J is TRBJ2-7 and V is TRBV2, with D possibly matching TRBD1 (5 bases). Germline V CDR1 and CDR2: SNHLY, FYNNEI. With 5 bases removed from V and 2 bases from J, the gap between germline ends came to 7 bases. CDR3 size: 12 residues. The CDR3 loop reads CASSRTTYEQYF. The CDR3 DNA follows: TGTGCCAGCAGTCGGACAACCTACGAGCAGTACTTC.